The 21 T cell receptor beta chains given below trace back to one sample, sequenced in a study of regulatory T cells in long-lasting Graves disease. This sample's time point: newly diagnosed GD, antithyroid drugs for less than 3 months. PBMC RNA was the source of the TCR library. Library construction for TCR beta used iRepertoire HTBI primers and Arm-PCR of CDR3 regions. TCRdb fed the multiplex PCR reads into MiXCR, producing one record per CDR3 protein. This sample has more than 450,000 distinct CDR3 sequences, with 15% to 20% found just once. These records were also assigned to another study, of T cells in Graves' hyperthyroidism and ophthalmopathy.

The starting material was peripheral blood mononuclear cells (PBMCs), obtained at new diagnosis, from a patient treated with antithyroid drugs. These receptors were obtained from a man between 40 and 49 years old with Graves disease.

This clonotype came up many times. This chain uses TRBV20-1 with TRBJ2-7; the match to TRBD1 covers 10 bases. The CDR3 loop spans 13 amino acids. Looked up from germline, CDR1 is DFQATT and CDR2 is SNEGSKA (reference sequence). The CDR3 DNA reads TGCAGGGGACAGGGGACTAGCTCCTACGAGCAGTACTTC. Its translation is CRGQGTSSYEQYF.

The chain employs TRBV9 and TRBJ2-3; 9 bases match TRBD2. The V segment lost 4 bases and the J segment 5 bases; nucleotides outside the gene matches: 5. The CDR3 is 14 residues long. Germline V lookup: CDR1 SGDLS, CDR2 YYNGEE. CDR3 DNA sequence: TGTGCCAGCAGCCCAGCGGGAGGCTTAGATACGCAGTATTTT. Translating it yields CASSPAGGLDTQYF. The variable domain in full, with the rest retrieved from reference TRBV9 and TRBJ2-3, is DSGVTQTPKHLITATGQRVTLRCSPRSGDLSVYWYQQSLDQGLQFLIQYYNGEERAKGNILERFSAQQFPDLHSELNLSSLELGDSALYFCASSPAGGLDTQYFGPGTRLTVL.

The rearrangement links TRBV5-5 to TRBJ1-5; 9 bases map to TRBD1. CDR1 SGHKS and CDR2 YYEKEE come from the germline V gene (reference sequence). The CDR3 is made up of 16 amino acids. V trimming: 5 bases; J trimming: 6 bases; junction bases outside the gene matches: 12. As DNA, the CDR3 is TGTGCCAGCAGTTTCCCTGCCACAGGGGGCTTTCAGCCCCAGCATTTT. This encodes CASSFPATGGFQPQHF.

V is TRBV20-1 and J is TRBJ2-2, with 8 bases identical to TRBD2. J gave up 5 bases and V 0 bases, and 2 bases lay outside the gene matches. Germline V gene data show CDR1 as DFQATT and CDR2 as SNEGSKA (reference sequence). The CDR3 is made up of 14 amino acids. In DNA form, the CDR3 reads TGCAGTGCTAGAGATAAGCGGGAGACCGGGGAGCTGTTTTTT. Translating it yields CSARDKRETGELFF.

In its sample, this clonotype was seen many times. This rearrangement joins TRBV12-3 or TRBV12-4 to TRBJ1-1; 8 bases line up with TRBD1. V lost 6 bases and J lost 7; bases outside the gene matches: 7. CDR3 length: 13 residues. The CDR3 sequence is CASRRTGRGEAFF. The CDR3 bases are TGTGCCAGCAGACGGACAGGGCGAGGTGAAGCTTTCTTT.

In its sample, this clonotype was seen a few times. The V and J genes are TRBV20-1 and TRBJ1-2; no reliable D call. Germline V gene sequence: CDR1 DFQATT, CDR2 SNEGSKA (reference sequence). CDR3 length: 12 residues. Trimming took 5 bases from V and 1 from J, leaving 8 bases between them. CDR3 in amino acids: CSAHDNNYGYTF. In nucleotides, the CDR3 is TGCAGTGCTCACGACAATAACTATGGCTACACCTTC.

This rearrangement joins TRBV27 to TRBJ2-5, with a tentative D call TRBD2 (5 bases). In germline, CDR1 is MNHEY, CDR2 SMNVEV (reference sequence). The CDR3 sequence is 13 residues long. V was shortened by 5 bases and J by 2 bases, with 9 bases between the two germline ends. The DNA of the CDR3 is TGTGCCAGCAGTGATCGAGGGCAAGAGACCCAGTACTTC. Amino acids: CASSDRGQETQYF.

The gene calls are TRBV30 and TRBJ2-6; no firm D call. Germline V gene sequence: CDR1 GTSNPN, CDR2 SVGIG (reference sequence). The CDR3 runs to 16 residues. With 4 bases removed from V and 0 bases from J, the gap between germline ends came to 13 bases. This CDR3 is CAWTELWRSGANVLTF. The CDR3 DNA reads TGTGCCTGGACTGAGCTTTGGCGCTCTGGGGCCAACGTCCTGACTTTC.

This clonotype occurred many times. The chain has TRBV7-9 and TRBJ2-5; 8 nucleotides match TRBD1. From germline, CDR1 is SEHNR and CDR2 FQNEAQ (reference sequence). The length of the CDR3 is 14 residues. Trimming removed 1 base from V and 5 bases from J; junction bases left unmatched: 3. The CDR3 DNA reads TGTGCCAGCAGCTTAGGACAGGGGTACGAGACCCAGTACTTC. This sequence encodes CASSLGQGYETQYF. Looking up the rest from reference TRBV7-9 and TRBJ2-5 gives the full variable domain: DTGVSQNPRHKITKRGQNVTFRCDPISEHNRLYWYRQTLGQGPEFLTYFQNEAQLEKSRLLSDRFSAERPKGSFSTLEIQRTEQGDSAMYLCASSLGQGYETQYFGPGTRLLVL.

A few counts support this clonotype. The chain uses TRBV24-1 and TRBJ1-5; D not resolved. V was cut by 4 bases and J by 2 bases, with 14 bases left in between. The CDR3 loop spans 16 amino acids. Germline assignment: CDR1 KGHDR and CDR2 SFDVKD. The CDR3 protein is CATSDGLAVGNQPQHF. For the CDR3, the DNA is TGTGCCACCAGTGACGGCCTGGCTGTTGGCAATCAGCCCCAGCATTTT.

Many counts were recorded for this clonotype. The chain recombines TRBV30 with TRBJ1-5; no reliable D call. The CDR3 contains 16 residues. The germline V gene encodes CDR1 GTSNPN and CDR2 SVGIG (reference sequence). Trimming removed 2 bases from V and 5 bases from J, with 19 bases in between. The CDR3 DNA follows: TGTGCCTGGAGTACTAAAGGTCGAGGGAGCCATCAGCCCCAGCATTTT. It specifies CAWSTKGRGSHQPQHF.

This clonotype was recorded at least ten times. J is TRBJ2-3 and V is TRBV18, with 7 bases matching TRBD1. J gave up 2 bases and V 11 bases, and 7 bases lay outside the gene matches. The CDR3 has 13 amino acids. Germline values: CDR1 KGHSH, CDR2 LQKENI. Written as DNA, the CDR3 is TGTGCCGGCCGGGACAGCGTCACAGATACGCAGTATTTT. This encodes CAGRDSVTDTQYF.

This clonotype occurred many times. Here the CDR3 reads CASSLGQLYEQYF. CDR3 DNA sequence: TGTGCCAGCAGTTTGGGACAGCTCTACGAGCAGTACTTC. This chain uses TRBV28 with TRBJ2-7; 7 nucleotides match TRBD1. V shed 3 bases, J shed 3 bases, and the junction held 2 bases outside the gene matches. The CDR3 is 13 residues long. The germline V gene has CDR1 MDHEN and CDR2 SYDVKM.

This rearrangement joins TRBV5-1 to TRBJ2-3, with D perhaps matching TRBD2 (6 bases). The CDR3 consists of 14 residues. V was cut by 8 bases and J by 2 bases, with 15 bases left in between. Germline V gene data show CDR1 as SGHRS and CDR2 as YFSETQ. The CDR3 DNA is TGCGCCAGTAAGGAGGGCCCTCACACAGATACGCAGTATTTT. The encoded protein is CASKEGPHTDTQYF. Together with reference TRBV5-1 and TRBJ2-3, the CDR3 gives the full variable domain: KAGVTQTPRYLIKTRGQQVTLSCSPISGHRSVSWYQQTPGQGLQFLFEYFSETQRNKGNFPGRFSGRQFSNSRSEMNVSTLELGDSALYLCASKEGPHTDTQYFGPGTRLTVL.

Only a few counts were recorded for this clonotype. This rearrangement joins TRBV4-2 to TRBJ2-7, with 8 nucleotides matching TRBD2. The CDR3 spans 15 residues. V lost 3 bases, J lost 1 base, and 5 bases stayed unmatched. Germline CDR1 is LGHNA and CDR2 is YNFKEQ. The CDR3 DNA sequence: TGTGCCAGCAGCCACGGACTAGCAGGGTCCTACGAGCAGTACTTC. Protein: CASSHGLAGSYEQYF.

The J gene is TRBJ2-7, the V gene TRBV6-9; D is undetermined. There are 14 residues in the CDR3. In germline, CDR1 is MNHGY, CDR2 SVAAGI. The V and J ends lost 4 bases and 2 bases respectively, with 12 bases between them. Here the CDR3 DNA reads TGTGCCAGCAGTTTCCGGGTCGGCGCCTACGAGCAGTACTTC. As protein: CASSFRVGAYEQYF.

This clonotype occurred once. The rearrangement joins TRBV27 to TRBJ2-1; 7 bases are shared with TRBD1. V dropped 6 bases and J dropped 0; count of bases not matched to a gene: 8. There are 16 residues in the CDR3. CDR1 MNHEY and CDR2 SMNVEV come from the germline V gene (reference sequence). The CDR3 is CASSLPTGRSYNEQFF. Here the CDR3 DNA reads TGTGCCAGCAGCCTCCCGACAGGGCGCTCCTACAATGAGCAGTTCTTC.

As for this clonotype: At one of its ends the junction is not consistent with the germline gene, which may arise from a read error. The chain recombines TRBV5-1 with TRBJ2-7, with TRBD2 identical over 7 bases. Per germline, CDR1 SGHRS and CDR2 YFSETQ. This CDR3 is built from 16 residues. CDR3 bases: TGCACCAGCAGCAAATCCACCGGGACTAACACCTACGAGCAGTACTTC. Translated, it gives CTSSKSTGTNTYEQYF.

The V call is TRBV19, the J call TRBJ2-3; a weak D match, TRBD2 (6 bases). V was shortened by 7 bases and J by 4 bases, with 15 bases between the two germline ends. CDR3 length equals 14 residues. The V gene's germline CDR1 is LNHDA and CDR2 SQIVND (reference sequence). This CDR3 reads CASTQLGGSDTQYF. The CDR3 DNA follows: TGTGCCAGTACCCAACTGGGGGGATCAGATACGCAGTATTTT.

This chain links TRBV7-9 with TRBJ2-7; D gene uncertain. Trimming pared 5 bases from V and 6 bases from J, leaving 17 bases between. Germline V gene sequence: CDR1 SEHNR, CDR2 FQNEAQ (reference sequence). This CDR3 comprises 14 residues. CDR3 sequence reads: CASSVGRTSPEQYF. The CDR3 DNA is TGTGCCAGCAGCGTAGGTAGAACATCCCCCGAGCAGTACTTC.

This clonotype was seen ten or more times. The rearrangement links TRBV12-3 or TRBV12-4 to TRBJ1-5; D may be TRBD1 (5 bases). Trimming pared 5 bases from V and 11 bases from J, leaving 16 bases between. The CDR3 is 13 amino acids. The CDR3 nucleotides read TGTGCCAGCAGTAAGACGGGGGGTTTGGCCCAGCATTTT. Residues: CASSKTGGLAQHF.